Following are 21 T cell receptor beta chains from one sample sequenced in a study of blood T cell repertoires in COVID-19. Clones were read by immunoSEQ multiplex PCR, and TCRdb kept only the in-frame ones, dropping some. The sample has under 250,000 clones, 80% to 90% seen once. The sample consisted of peripheral blood. The receptors were sampled from a woman in her seventies with acute or convalescent COVID-19.

The chain carries TRBV5-1 and TRBJ1-3; no firm D call. This CDR3 spans 14 amino acids. Trimming took 4 bases from V and 2 from J, leaving 10 bases between them. In germline, CDR1 is SGHRS, CDR2 YFSETQ. CDR3 coding DNA: TGCGCCAGCAGCGGCCGGGAGACTGGAAACACCATATATTTT. It specifies CASSGRETGNTIYF.

This clone appeared once. In DNA form, the CDR3 reads TGTGCCAGCAGTACTAGACAGGGATACTATGGCTACACCTTC. This sequence encodes CASSTRQGYYGYTF. The chain recombines TRBV28 with TRBJ1-2; TRBD1 matches 7 bases. Germline V gives CDR1 MDHEN, CDR2 SYDVKM. The V segment lost 5 bases and the J segment 3 bases; nucleotides outside the gene matches: 6. The CDR3 covers 14 residues.

The gene calls are TRBV7-9 and TRBJ1-6; D is uncertain. V lost 3 bases to trimming and J lost 0 bases, with 9 bases between them. This CDR3 contains 16 residues. Germline-derived CDR1 and CDR2 are SEHNR and FQNEAQ (reference sequence). CDR3 in amino acids: CASSFSLSSYNSPLHF. The DNA of the CDR3 is TGTGCCAGCAGCTTTTCTTTGAGCTCCTATAATTCACCCCTCCACTTT.

This rearrangement joins TRBV27 to TRBJ1-6; possibly TRBD1 for D (5 bases). The germline V gene has CDR1 MNHEY and CDR2 SMNVEV (reference sequence). CDR3 length: 14 residues. Trimming left V 6 bases short and J 13 bases short, with 19 bases between. CDR3 nucleotides: TGTGCCAGCAGAACAAGACAAGGCAGGGCGCCCCTCCACTTT. Amino acid sequence: CASRTRQGRAPLHF.

The CDR3, as DNA: TGTGCCAGCAGCTTTCTCGAGCGGGTCGACTATGGCTACACCTTC. Translated: CASSFLERVDYGYTF. The chain couples TRBV7-8 to TRBJ1-2; no definite D call. Trimming left V 3 bases short and J 3 bases short, with 14 bases between. CDR1 and CDR2 (germline): SGHVS, FQNEAQ. The CDR3 loop spans 15 amino acids. The whole variable domain, filled in from reference TRBV7-8 and TRBJ1-2, reads GAGVSQSPRYKVAKRGQDVALRCDPISGHVSLFWYQQALGQGPEFLTYFQNEAQLDKSGLPSDRFFAERPEGSVSTLKIQRTQQEDSAVYLCASSFLERVDYGYTFGSGTRLTVV.

There are a few counts of this clone. J is TRBJ2-1 and V is TRBV20-1; no clear D gene. Trimming removed 3 bases from V and 8 bases from J, with 8 bases in between. Germline CDR1 reads DFQATT; CDR2 reads SNEGSKA (reference sequence). This CDR3 spans 11 amino acids. CDR3 nucleotides: TGCAGTGCTAGGATAGGAGATGAGCAGTTCTTC. Its protein product is CSARIGDEQFF.

This clone was found once. This chain uses TRBV6-2 or TRBV6-3 with TRBJ1-2; no definite D call. The ends were cut back, 6 bases at V and 4 bases at J, with 6 bases in the middle. This CDR3 comprises 11 residues. Per germline, CDR1 MNHEY and CDR2 SVGEGT. CDR3 nucleotides: TGTGCCAGCAGCATAGCCTATGGCTACACCTTC. This sequence encodes CASSIAYGYTF.

The DNA of the CDR3 is TGTGCCAGCAGCAAAGTGTACAGGGCGCCCTATGGCTACACCTTC. Protein product: CASSKVYRAPYGYTF. This chain connects TRBV21-1 to TRBJ1-2; TRBD1 is the table's D call, not checked against the DNA. TRBV21-1 counts as a pseudogene. The CDR3 runs to 15 residues.

This chain connects TRBV18 to TRBJ2-5; possibly TRBD2 for D (6 bases). Germline CDR1 reads KGHSH; CDR2 reads LQKENI. With 3 bases removed from V and 4 bases from J, the gap between germline ends came to 9 bases. This CDR3 contains 13 residues. The CDR3 sequence: CASSPLGGETQYF. CDR3 in DNA: TGTGCCAGCTCACCCCTCGGGGGAGAGACCCAGTACTTC.

The CDR3 nucleotides are TGTGCCAGAAGCTCCAACAGGGTTCGGTATGCCAATTCACCCCTCCACTTT. Its protein is CARSSNRVRYANSPLHF. The V gene is TRBV5-3, the J gene TRBJ1-6; possible D gene TRBD1, 6 bases. TRBV5-3 is known as an ORF, though its function is uncertain. V lost 3 bases to trimming and J lost 7 bases, with 20 bases between them. The CDR3 contains 17 residues.

The V and J genes are TRBV5-6 and TRBJ1-6; D gene ambiguous. Per the germline V gene, CDR1 is SGHDT and CDR2 is YYEEEE. The germline V and J ends were trimmed by 0 bases and 7 bases, with 14 bases remaining between them. The CDR3 runs 16 residues. The DNA for the CDR3 is TGTGCCAGCAGCTTGGGGGCGGGTATGGACAATTCACCCCTCCACTTT. Protein product: CASSLGAGMDNSPLHF. The full variable domain, rest sourced from reference TRBV5-6 and TRBJ1-6, is DAGVTQSPTHLIKTRGQQVTLRCSPKSGHDTVSWYQQALGQGPQFIFQYYEEEERQRGNFPDRFSGHQFPNYSSELNVNALLLGDSALYLCASSLGAGMDNSPLHFGNGTRLTVT.

The chain carries TRBV10-2 and TRBJ1-3, with D unclear. The CDR3 length is 12 residues. With 7 bases removed from V and 7 bases from J, the gap between germline ends came to 11 bases. Germline loops: CDR1 WSHSY, CDR2 SAAADI. CDR3 region: CASTTRGNTIYF. The CDR3 DNA is TGCGCCAGCACCACCCGAGGGAACACCATATATTTT.

The V call is TRBV18, the J call TRBJ1-6; no reliable D call. CDR3 size: 17 residues. Trimming removed 0 bases at V and 0 bases at J, with 9 bases between. CDR1 KGHSH and CDR2 LQKENI come from the germline V gene. The CDR3 DNA reads TGTGCCAGCTCACCACCGTCAAGGAGCTCCTATAATTCACCCCTCCACTTT. It codes for CASSPPSRSSYNSPLHF.

This clone was picked up a small number of times. The chain links TRBV20-1 to TRBJ2-5; no reliable D call. This CDR3 has 10 amino acids. Between the trimmed V and J ends, which lost 5 bases and 2 bases, there was a span of 3 bases. Germline loops: CDR1 DFQATT, CDR2 SNEGSKA (reference sequence). CDR3 DNA sequence: TGCAGTGCTTATCAAGAGACCCAGTACTTC. The encoded protein is CSAYQETQYF.

The chain recombines TRBV7-2 with TRBJ1-4, with 7 bases lining up with TRBD1. This CDR3 spans 13 amino acids. CDR1 SGHTA and CDR2 FQGNSA come from the germline V gene. J was trimmed by 10 bases and V by 5 bases; bases with no gene match: 7. The CDR3 DNA sequence: TGTGCCAGCAGCGCGACAAGACAGGGAAAACTGTTTTTT. Amino acids: CASSATRQGKLFF. Together with reference TRBV7-2 and TRBJ1-4, the CDR3 gives the full variable domain: GAGVSQSPSNKVTEKGKDVELRCDPISGHTALYWYRQSLGQGLEFLIYFQGNSAPDKSGLPSDRFSAERTGGSVSTLTIQRTQQEDSAVYLCASSATRQGKLFFGSGTQLSVL.

The V call is TRBV3-1 (or the pseudogene TRBV3-2), the J call TRBJ1-6; D is ambiguous. CDR1 and CDR2 (germline): LGHDT, YNNKEL (reference sequence). The V end was cut by 0 bases, the J end by 3 bases, with 3 bases between. The CDR3 totals 14 residues. The CDR3 spells CASSQDIYNSPLHF. CDR3 DNA sequence: TGTGCCAGCAGCCAAGACATCTATAATTCACCCCTCCACTTT.

The V call is TRBV7-9, the J call TRBJ1-1; 7 bases agree with TRBD1. Per germline, CDR1 SEHNR and CDR2 FQNEAQ (reference sequence). The CDR3 extends over 13 amino acids. Trimming at V came to 8 bases and at J to 4 bases, leaving 7 bases not matched to a gene. The CDR3 DNA reads as TGTGCCAGCGACAGACAGGGCGGCACTGAAGCTTTCTTT. Translated: CASDRQGGTEAFF.

V and J are TRBV28 and TRBJ1-2; weak D call: TRBD1 (5 bases). The CDR3 covers 15 residues. The V gene lost 5 bases and the J gene lost 3 bases, with 16 bases spanning the gap. The V gene's germline CDR1 is MDHEN and CDR2 SYDVKM. This CDR3 is CASSPGRLEYYGYTF. The CDR3 nucleotides are TGTGCCAGCAGTCCAGGGCGTTTGGAGTACTATGGCTACACCTTC.

The genes are TRBV11-2 and TRBJ2-5, with 7 positions matching TRBD1. Trimming removed 2 bases from V and 2 bases from J; junction bases left unmatched: 17. Germline V gene lookup returns CDR1 SGHAT and CDR2 FQNNGV. The CDR3 loop spans 19 amino acids. The CDR3 coding sequence is TGTGCCAGCAGCTTATGGTCAGGGGGAATAGCCTTCCAGCAAGAGACCCAGTACTTC. It is translated as CASSLWSGGIAFQQETQYF.

The chain joins TRBV5-4 to TRBJ2-3; TRBD2 agrees at 9 bases. The length of the CDR3 is 16 residues. The ends lost 4 bases at V and 2 bases at J; junction bases unmatched: 8. Germline-derived CDR1 and CDR2 are SGHNT and YYREEE (reference sequence). CDR3 amino acids: CASSRAAGGITDTQYF. The CDR3 coding sequence is TGTGCCAGCAGCCGAGCAGCGGGGGGTATCACAGATACGCAGTATTTT. The full variable domain, completed using reference TRBV5-4 and TRBJ2-3, is ETGVTQSPTHLIKTRGQQVTLRCSSQSGHNTVSWYQQALGQGPQFIFQYYREEENGRGNFPPRFSGLQFPNYSSELNVNALELDDSALYLCASSRAAGGITDTQYFGPGTRLTVL.

V and J are TRBV3-1 (or the pseudogene TRBV3-2) and TRBJ1-1; TRBD1 matches 7 bases. The CDR3 has 16 amino acids. V lost 6 bases, J lost 2 bases, and 12 bases stayed unmatched. CDR1 and CDR2 from the germline V gene are LGHDT and YNNKEL (reference sequence). The CDR3 reads CASRPNLDRLNTEAFF. The CDR3 DNA reads as TGTGCCAGCAGGCCAAACCTGGACAGGCTCAACACTGAAGCTTTCTTT.